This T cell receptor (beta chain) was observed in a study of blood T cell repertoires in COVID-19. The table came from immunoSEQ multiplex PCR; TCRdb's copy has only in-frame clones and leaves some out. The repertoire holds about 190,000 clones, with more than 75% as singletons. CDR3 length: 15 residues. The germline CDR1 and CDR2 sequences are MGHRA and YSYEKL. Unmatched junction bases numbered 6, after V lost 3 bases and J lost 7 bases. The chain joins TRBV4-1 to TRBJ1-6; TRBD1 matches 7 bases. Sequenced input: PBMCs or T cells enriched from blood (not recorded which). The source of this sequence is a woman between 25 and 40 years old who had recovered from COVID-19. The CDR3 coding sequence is TGCGCCAGCAGCCACGGGACAGAGAGAAATTCACCCCTCCACTTT. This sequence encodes CASSHGTERNSPLHF.